This T cell receptor beta chain emerged from a study of identical twins. TCRdb reprocessed the 5' RACE reads with MiXCR, giving one entry per CDR3 protein. The table lists around 650,000 distinct CDR3 sequences, under 8.5% of them singletons. This clonotype has just a few counts. This CDR3 is built from 14 residues. V lost 2 bases, J lost 6 bases, and 11 bases lay in between. The germline V gene encodes CDR1 MNHEY and CDR2 SVGAGI. This sample also belongs to another study, concerning yellow fever vaccine responses in identical twins.

The TCR was taken from a woman aged 18-35 years in good health. The material sequenced was PBMCs. The genes are TRBV6-5 and TRBJ2-4, with D perhaps TRBD1 (5 bases). CDR3: CASSYQGSPNIQYF. CDR3 DNA: TGTGCCAGCAGTTACCAGGGCTCCCCAAACATTCAGTACTTC.